This T cell receptor beta chain came from a study of blood T cell repertoires in COVID-19. Study overall: The cDNA or gDNA used as material had been derived from T cells, B-cell-depleted T cells, or PBMCs.

Germline V gene lookup returns CDR1 LNHDA and CDR2 SQIVND (reference sequence). This CDR3 region has 15 residues. Deletions cut 10 bases from V and 2 bases from J, with 18 bases between. Sequencing used immunoSEQ multiplex PCR; TCRdb keeps in-frame clones, though not all of them. The table includes 150,000 or so clones, roughly four fifths detected once. The J gene is TRBJ1-5, the V gene TRBV19; D possibly corresponds to TRBD1 (5 bases). The sequenced sample consisted of peripheral blood. This clonotype originated in a human donor with acute or convalescent COVID-19. The donor label of this sample is uncertain. For the CDR3, the DNA is TGTGCCACCTACGGGGGAACGGCGGGCAATCAGCCCCAGCATTTT. Amino acids: CATYGGTAGNQPQHF.